This T cell receptor (beta chain) was profiled in a study of identical twins. General observations from the study: Abundant cord blood beta clonotypes carried fewer insertions; memory repertoires showed none. The conclusions drew on cross-sectional statistical analysis instead of tracking the same donors.

Germline values: CDR1 DFQATT, CDR2 SNEGSKA (reference sequence). CDR3 length: 12 residues. Between the trimmed V and J ends, which lost 3 bases and 4 bases, there was a span of 9 bases. This clonotype was detected ten times or more. Antigen: not known. Template switching supplied a universal primer site; unique molecular identifiers were carried on the cDNA. TCRdb redid the calling of the 5' RACE reads with MiXCR, one entry per CDR3 protein. Here the sample spans fewer than 250,000 distinct CDR3 sequences, around a tenth being singletons. This sequence joins TRBV20-1 and TRBJ1-2; the D gene is possibly TRBD1 (6 bases). The origin of this receptor is a woman aged 18-35 years in good health. Sequencing used memory (CD45RO+) T cells sorted from blood. CDR3 nucleotide sequence: TGCAGTGCTAGCAGGGGAGTCTATGGCTACACCTTC. It yields the protein CSASRGVYGYTF.